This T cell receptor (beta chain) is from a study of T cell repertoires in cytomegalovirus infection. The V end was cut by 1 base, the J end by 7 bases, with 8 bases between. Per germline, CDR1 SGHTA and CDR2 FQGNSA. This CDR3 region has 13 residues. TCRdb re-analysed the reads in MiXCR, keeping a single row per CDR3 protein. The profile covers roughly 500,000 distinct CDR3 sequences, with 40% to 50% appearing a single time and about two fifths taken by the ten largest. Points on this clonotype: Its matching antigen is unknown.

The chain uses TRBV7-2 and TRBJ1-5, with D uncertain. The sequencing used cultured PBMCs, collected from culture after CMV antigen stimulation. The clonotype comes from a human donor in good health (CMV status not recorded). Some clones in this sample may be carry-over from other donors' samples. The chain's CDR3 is CASSLDASQPQHF. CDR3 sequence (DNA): TGTGCCAGCAGCTTAGACGCGTCCCAGCCCCAGCATTTT.